This paragraph reports one TCR beta chain. The table came from immunoSEQ multiplex PCR; TCRdb's copy has only in-frame clones and leaves some out. In the table there are 35,000 to 50,000 clones, more than 75% of which are singletons. The sample originates from a study of T cells in localized non-small cell lung cancer. Trimming stripped 0 bases from V and 3 bases from J, with 14 bases between. The CDR3 extends over 16 amino acids. Germline loops: CDR1 SEHNR, CDR2 FQNEAQ (reference sequence). This specimen was PBMCs, taken before any cancer treatment. The rearrangement links TRBV7-9 to TRBJ1-1; a weak D match, TRBD1 (6 bases). This receptor was taken from a woman aged 35 to 69 with stage II squamous cell lung carcinoma. The CDR3 sequence is CASSLAGGLVDTEAFF. DNA for the CDR3: TGTGCCAGCAGCTTAGCAGGGGGACTTGTGGACACTGAAGCTTTCTTT.